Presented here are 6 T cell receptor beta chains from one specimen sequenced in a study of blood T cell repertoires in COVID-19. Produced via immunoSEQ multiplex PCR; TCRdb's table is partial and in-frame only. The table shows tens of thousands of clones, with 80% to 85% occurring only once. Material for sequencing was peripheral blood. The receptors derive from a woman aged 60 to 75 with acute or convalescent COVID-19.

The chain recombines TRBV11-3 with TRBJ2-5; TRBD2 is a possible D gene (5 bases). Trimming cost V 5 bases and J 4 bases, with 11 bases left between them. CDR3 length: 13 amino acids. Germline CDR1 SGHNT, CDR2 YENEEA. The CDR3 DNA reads TGTGCCAGCAGCGGTAGCGAAGCAGAGACCCAGTACTTC. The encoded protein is CASSGSEAETQYF.

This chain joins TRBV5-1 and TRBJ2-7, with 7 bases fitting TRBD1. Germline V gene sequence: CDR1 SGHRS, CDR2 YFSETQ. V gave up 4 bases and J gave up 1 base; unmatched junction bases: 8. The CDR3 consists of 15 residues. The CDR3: CASSLLQGISYEQYF. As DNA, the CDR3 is TGCGCCAGCAGCCTTTTACAGGGGATTTCCTACGAGCAGTACTTC.

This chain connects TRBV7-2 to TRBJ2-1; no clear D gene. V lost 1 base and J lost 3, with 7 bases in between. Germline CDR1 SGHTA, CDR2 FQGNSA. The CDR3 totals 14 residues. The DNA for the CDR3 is TGTGCCAGCAGCTTAGATCGTTTCTACAATGAGCAGTTCTTC. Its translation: CASSLDRFYNEQFF.

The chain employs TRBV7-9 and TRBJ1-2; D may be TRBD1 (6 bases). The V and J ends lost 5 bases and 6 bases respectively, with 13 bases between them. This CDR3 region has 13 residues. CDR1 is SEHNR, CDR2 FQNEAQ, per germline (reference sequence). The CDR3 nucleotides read TGTGCCAGCAGCCCCCCGGGACATCATGGCTACACCTTC. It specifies CASSPPGHHGYTF. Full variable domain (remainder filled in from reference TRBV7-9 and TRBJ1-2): DTGVSQNPRHKITKRGQNVTFRCDPISEHNRLYWYRQTLGQGPEFLTYFQNEAQLEKSRLLSDRFSAERPKGSFSTLEIQRTEQGDSAMYLCASSPPGHHGYTFGSGTRLTVV.

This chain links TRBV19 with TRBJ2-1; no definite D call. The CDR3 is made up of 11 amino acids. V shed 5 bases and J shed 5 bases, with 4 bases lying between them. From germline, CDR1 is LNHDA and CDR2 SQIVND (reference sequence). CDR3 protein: CASSGHNEQFF. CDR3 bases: TGTGCCAGTAGTGGCCACAATGAGCAGTTCTTC.

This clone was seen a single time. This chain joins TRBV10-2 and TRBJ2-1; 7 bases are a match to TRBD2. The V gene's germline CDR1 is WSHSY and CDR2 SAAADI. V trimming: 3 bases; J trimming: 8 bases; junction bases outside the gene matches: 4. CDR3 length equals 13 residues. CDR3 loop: CASSDSGGDEQFF. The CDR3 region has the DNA TGCGCCAGCAGTGACTCGGGGGGAGATGAGCAGTTCTTC.